The 30 T cell receptor beta chains below all came from one sample that was sequenced in a study of blood T cell repertoires in COVID-19. Assay: immunoSEQ multiplex PCR; the TCRdb copy retains only in-frame clones and omits some. This table has some 400,000 clones, about 80% appearing once. Sequencing input: peripheral blood. The receptors stem from a human donor with acute or convalescent COVID-19. The donor label of this sample is uncertain.

This chain connects TRBV10-1 to TRBJ2-3, with D hard to call. The germline V gene encodes CDR1 WNHNN and CDR2 SYGVQD (reference sequence). This CDR3 is built from 14 residues. Trimming stripped 5 bases from V and 3 bases from J, with 12 bases between. The CDR3 is CASSSGYRTDTQYF. The CDR3, as DNA: TGCGCCAGCAGTTCGGGTTACCGAACAGATACGCAGTATTTT.

Only one count was recorded for this clone. The chain is built from TRBV30 and TRBJ1-6; D not certain. This CDR3 contains 15 residues. The V gene's germline CDR1 is GTSNPN and CDR2 SVGIG (reference sequence). V shed 2 bases and J shed 4 bases, with 12 bases lying between them. The CDR3 nucleotides read TGTGCCTGGAGTCCTGCGGGGATTTATAATTCACCCCTCCACTTT. Translation gives CAWSPAGIYNSPLHF.

This clone showed up just once. This chain uses TRBV7-2 with TRBJ2-7, with D perhaps matching TRBD2 (5 bases). Germline V gene lookup returns CDR1 SGHTA and CDR2 FQGNSA. Trimming pared 5 bases from V and 0 bases from J, leaving 11 bases between. The CDR3 extends over 14 amino acids. The CDR3 coding sequence is TGTGCCAGCAGCATCAGCGGTCTCTCCTACGAGCAGTACTTC. It encodes CASSISGLSYEQYF.

The V and J genes are TRBV7-8 and TRBJ1-5; D gene unclear. Germline V gene lookup returns CDR1 SGHVS and CDR2 FQNEAQ. V was shortened by 0 bases and J by 5 bases, with 11 bases between the two germline ends. This CDR3 is built from 15 residues. CDR3 in amino acids: CASSLAAGGHQPQHF. The CDR3 DNA follows: TGTGCCAGCAGCTTAGCGGCCGGTGGGCATCAGCCCCAGCATTTT.

This rearrangement joins TRBV19 to TRBJ1-2; D is undetermined. V lost 3 bases to trimming and J lost 4 bases, with 15 bases between them. The V gene's germline CDR1 is LNHDA and CDR2 SQIVND (reference sequence). The length of the CDR3 is 15 residues. CDR3 nucleotides: TGTGCCAGTAGTATCCGAAACCCAACAACCTATGGCTACACCTTC. Its translation is CASSIRNPTTYGYTF.

This clone was observed once. This chain uses TRBV6-5 with TRBJ1-3; D is uncertain. The CDR3 runs 13 residues. CDR1 and CDR2 (germline): MNHEY, SVGAGI. Trimming removed 6 bases at V and 2 bases at J, with 8 bases between. The CDR3 here is CASSVGAGNTIYF. CDR3 DNA: TGTGCCAGCAGCGTCGGGGCTGGAAACACCATATATTTT.

This chain links TRBV2 with TRBJ2-1, with 7 nucleotides matching TRBD2. Germline-derived CDR1 and CDR2 are SNHLY and FYNNEI. Trimming took 6 bases from V and 1 from J; bases not matched to a gene: 3. This CDR3 is 14 amino acids long. CDR3 amino acids: CASSRTSSYNEQFF. The CDR3 region has the DNA TGTGCCAGCAGCAGGACTAGTTCCTACAATGAGCAGTTCTTC.

This clone occurred a few times. The V gene is TRBV24-1, the J gene TRBJ2-5; TRBD1 matches 12 bases. The CDR3 covers 16 residues. With V trimmed by 3 bases and J by 4 bases, 5 bases remained unmatched. Germline CDR1 and CDR2: KGHDR and SFDVKD. The CDR3 coding sequence is TGTGCCACCAGTGATACGTGGGACAGGGGGCCAGAGACCCAGTACTTC. This translates into CATSDTWDRGPETQYF.

CDR3 DNA sequence: TGTGCCACCAGCAGTAGATACCAAGAGACCCAGTACTTC. As protein: CATSSRYQETQYF. V and J are TRBV15 and TRBJ2-5; D not resolved. Germline V gene lookup returns CDR1 LNHNV and CDR2 YYDKDF (reference sequence). The ends were cut back, 3 bases at V and 0 bases at J, with 5 bases in the middle. The CDR3 sequence is 13 residues long.

The chain uses TRBV18 and TRBJ1-1, with D maybe TRBD1 (6 bases). CDR3 length equals 15 residues. Looked up from germline, CDR1 is KGHSH and CDR2 is LQKENI. Trimming pared 6 bases from V and 1 base from J, leaving 15 bases between. In DNA form, the CDR3 reads TGTGCCAGCTCCCCTAGGACAGCCGAGAACACTGAAGCTTTCTTT. Protein: CASSPRTAENTEAFF.

This clone turned up a few times. The chain carries TRBV18 and TRBJ2-1, with TRBD2 matching 11 bases. This CDR3 contains 16 residues. V was clipped by 3 bases and J by 8 bases; unmatched bases: 9. Germline CDR1 and CDR2: KGHSH and LQKENI. The CDR3: CASSPLVAGGRDEQFF. The CDR3 DNA is TGTGCCAGCTCACCCCTAGTAGCGGGAGGGCGCGATGAGCAGTTCTTC.

This chain connects TRBV29-1 to TRBJ1-2; unclear D gene. This CDR3 contains 11 residues. V was clipped by 5 bases and J by 8 bases, with 12 bases between them. Germline V gives CDR1 SQVTM, CDR2 ANQGSEA. CDR3 sequence (DNA): TGCAGCGTTTGGACGCAGCGGGGCTACACCTTC. It yields the protein CSVWTQRGYTF.

The chain couples TRBV7-8 to TRBJ2-2, with D maybe TRBD1 (6 bases). There are 14 residues in the CDR3. CDR1 and CDR2 (germline): SGHVS, FQNEAQ. The ends were cut back, 5 bases at V and 4 bases at J, with 11 bases in the middle. The CDR3 sequence is CASSRDKGTGELFF. For the CDR3, the DNA is TGTGCCAGCAGCCGGGACAAGGGCACCGGGGAGCTGTTTTTT.

This chain links TRBV2 with TRBJ2-7; 12 nucleotides align to TRBD2. Germline lookup yields CDR1 SNHLY and CDR2 FYNNEI. Losses at the gene ends were 7 bases for V and 3 bases for J; bases not matched to a gene: 7. The CDR3 is made up of 15 amino acids. The CDR3: CASNPRTSGVYEQYF. The CDR3 region has the DNA TGTGCCAGCAATCCTCGGACTAGCGGGGTCTACGAGCAGTACTTC.

J is TRBJ2-7 and V is TRBV19, with TRBD1 matching 8 bases. This CDR3 comprises 15 residues. V lost 4 bases and J lost 3; bases outside the gene matches: 8. Germline values: CDR1 LNHDA, CDR2 SQIVND (reference sequence). CDR3 loop: CASSTGTGGIYEQYF. In nucleotides, the CDR3 is TGTGCCAGTAGTACAGGAACAGGGGGAATCTACGAGCAGTACTTC.

This clone was detected only a few times. The genes are TRBV5-1 and TRBJ2-2; 9 bases map to TRBD1. The CDR3 consists of 15 residues. Germline V gives CDR1 SGHRS, CDR2 YFSETQ. V shed 4 bases and J 5 bases; nucleotides not matched to a gene: 6. The CDR3, as DNA: TGCGCCAGCAGCGGAGGGGACAGGGTTACCGGGGAGCTGTTTTTT. Amino acid sequence: CASSGGDRVTGELFF.

This clone was seen once. The rearrangement links TRBV2 to TRBJ1-5; D is perhaps TRBD1 (6 bases). The V end lost 4 bases, the J end lost 4 bases, and 11 bases lay between the germline ends. CDR1 SNHLY and CDR2 FYNNEI come from the germline V gene. The CDR3 length is 14 residues. The CDR3 bases are TGTGCCAGCAGTGGGACAGTCATTAATCAGCCCCAGCATTTT. It yields the protein CASSGTVINQPQHF.

V gene TRBV6-6 combines with J gene TRBJ1-6, with D hard to call. The V gene lost 6 bases and the J gene lost 0 bases, with 12 bases spanning the gap. Germline V gene data show CDR1 as MNHNY and CDR2 as SVGAGI (reference sequence). The CDR3 extends over 16 amino acids. Here the CDR3 DNA reads TGTGCCAGCAGCATTTACCCAGGCTCCTATAATTCACCCCTCCACTTT. Encoded protein: CASSIYPGSYNSPLHF.

The CDR3 sequence: CASRFQATNSEKLFF. In DNA, the CDR3 is TGTGCAAGTCGCTTCCAGGCTACAAACAGTGAAAAACTGTTTTTT. The chain has TRBV12-2 and TRBJ1-4; TRBD1, as called in the table, went unchecked against the DNA. TRBV12-2 is shown as a pseudogene. This CDR3 is built from 15 residues.

Ten or more counts support this clone. This chain links TRBV4-2 with TRBJ2-2; D unclear. The CDR3 runs 17 residues. From germline, CDR1 is LGHNA and CDR2 YNFKEQ. Between the trimmed V and J ends, which lost 4 bases and 0 bases, there was a span of 15 bases. The DNA of the CDR3 is TGTGCCAGCAGCCGTTGGTCACTATCTACGAACACCGGGGAGCTGTTTTTT. This gives the protein CASSRWSLSTNTGELFF.

The CDR3 region is CASSFGLAGAPYEQYF. In nucleotides, the CDR3 is TGTGCCAGCAGTTTCGGACTAGCGGGAGCCCCCTACGAGCAGTACTTC. The chain links TRBV28 to TRBJ2-7, with 13 bases aligning to TRBD2. From germline, CDR1 is MDHEN and CDR2 SYDVKM. V trimming: 3 bases; J trimming: 2 bases; junction bases outside the gene matches: 4. The CDR3 has 16 residues. Supplemented by reference TRBV28 and TRBJ2-7, the full variable domain reads DVKVTQSSRYLVKRTGEKVFLECVQDMDHENMFWYRQDPGLGLRLIYFSYDVKMKEKGDIPEGYSVSREKKERFSLILESASTNQTSMYLCASSFGLAGAPYEQYFGPGTRLTVT.

This rearrangement joins TRBV11-2 to TRBJ1-2, with TRBD1 matching over 8 bases. This CDR3 is 13 amino acids long. The junction had 7 bases not matched to a gene; V was cut back by 5 bases and J by 8 bases. CDR1 is SGHAT and CDR2 is FQNNGV in the germline V gene. CDR3 nucleotides: TGTGCCAGCAGCCTAGGGACAGGATGGGGCTACACCTTC. It yields the protein CASSLGTGWGYTF.

The chain employs TRBV5-5 and TRBJ2-7; D gene uncertain. This CDR3 is built from 12 residues. Germline V gene data show CDR1 as SGHKS and CDR2 as YYEKEE (reference sequence). V was trimmed by 7 bases and J by 3 bases, leaving 11 bases between them. The CDR3 DNA follows: TGTGCCAGCTCAAAACAGAACTACGAGCAGTACTTC. Residues: CASSKQNYEQYF.

The V and J genes are TRBV20-1 and TRBJ1-3, with D hard to call. This CDR3 contains 14 residues. Trimming cost V 3 bases and J 8 bases, with 17 bases left between them. Germline assignment: CDR1 DFQATT and CDR2 SNEGSKA (reference sequence). CDR3 DNA sequence: TGCAGTGCTAGTAGCGGGTTGAGGGTGGACACCATATATTTT. This encodes CSASSGLRVDTIYF.

The V call is TRBV13, the J call TRBJ1-2, with D tentatively TRBD1 (5 bases). The V and J ends lost 3 bases and 8 bases respectively, with 13 bases between them. CDR3 length equals 13 residues. Germline CDR1 PRHDT, CDR2 FYEKMQ (reference sequence). Written as DNA, the CDR3 is TGTGCCAGCAGCTTCGGTGGGACTAGCGGCTACACCTTC. It encodes CASSFGGTSGYTF.

This clone appeared a single time. The chain couples TRBV14 to TRBJ2-1; TRBD1 matches at 7 bases. Per germline, CDR1 SGHDN and CDR2 FVKESK. After removal of 4 bases from V and 6 bases from J, the junction contained 3 bases not matched to a gene. The CDR3 spans 13 residues. In DNA form, the CDR3 reads TGTGCCAGCAGCCTGACAGGGCCCAATGAGCAGTTCTTC. Protein sequence: CASSLTGPNEQFF.

The rearrangement links TRBV5-1 to TRBJ2-2, with TRBD1 identical over 7 bases. The CDR3 runs to 15 residues. V shed 4 bases, J shed 7 bases, and the junction held 10 bases outside the gene matches. Germline CDR1 SGHRS, CDR2 YFSETQ. The CDR3 DNA sequence: TGCGCCAGCAGCCTTGGACAGGCTGTCGGCGGGGAGCTGTTTTTT. Translating gives CASSLGQAVGGELFF.

V is TRBV30 and J is TRBJ2-5; D might be TRBD1 (7 bases). Germline loops: CDR1 GTSNPN, CDR2 SVGIG (reference sequence). This CDR3 contains 15 residues. V was trimmed by 1 base and J by 5 bases, leaving 17 bases between them. The CDR3 sequence: CAWSAQQGRLETQYF. The CDR3 nucleotides read TGTGCCTGGAGTGCGCAACAGGGGAGGTTGGAGACCCAGTACTTC.

The CDR3 DNA reads TGCAGTGCTAGTATAGGGGATCAGCCCCAGCATTTT. Translation: CSASIGDQPQHF. This sequence joins TRBV20-1 and TRBJ1-5; D perhaps matches TRBD1 (5 bases). Looked up from germline, CDR1 is DFQATT and CDR2 is SNEGSKA (reference sequence). Trimming cost V 3 bases and J 5 bases, with 8 bases left between them. CDR3 length: 12 residues.

The V gene is TRBV5-4, the J gene TRBJ1-2, with 7 bases matching TRBD1. Germline V gene sequence: CDR1 SGHNT, CDR2 YYREEE (reference sequence). The CDR3 spans 15 residues. V lost 1 base to trimming and J lost 1 base; unmatched junction nucleotides: 4. The CDR3 protein is CASSLLGDSNYGYTF. CDR3 in DNA: TGTGCCAGCAGCTTGTTGGGGGACAGTAACTATGGCTACACCTTC.